The rows below give T cell receptor beta chains drawn from one sample of a study of cytomegalovirus exposure and HLA in healthy donors. Assay used: immunoSEQ multiplex PCR; TCRdb lists only in-frame clones, some missing. The sample yields approximately 180,000 clones, around 82% seen once. The sequenced material came from PBMCs. The receptors originated from a man in his late teens or twenties in good health and CMV-seronegative. CDR3s include the opening cysteine and the closing phenylalanine or tryptophan. The order of the fields is CDR3 length, D gene, J gene, clone size, V gene, CDR3 DNA, CDR3 protein. D genes are given only for firm matches. For some rows the clone size is stated as once, few or many, or as a class when expanded; others skip it.

16 | . | TRBJ2-1 | . | TRBV28 | TGTGCCAGCAGAAACCTCTTCGGGAGCTCCTACAATGAGCAGTTCTTC | CASRNLFGSSYNEQFF
18 | . | TRBJ2-2 | . | TRBV1 | TGCACCAGCAGCCAAGAGTTTAGGGACAGGAACAACACCGGGGAGCTGTTTTTT | CTSSQEFRDRNNTGELFF
14 | TRBD1 | TRBJ1-1 | . | TRBV29-1 | TGCAGCGTTAAGCCCTCGACAGGGGGCACTGAAGCTTTCTTT | CSVKPSTGGTEAFF
14 | TRBD1 | TRBJ1-5 | . | TRBV6-5 | TGTGCCAGCAGCTCCGGGACAGGGAATCAGCCCCAGCATTTT | CASSSGTGNQPQHF
15 | . | TRBJ1-6 | once | TRBV5-6 | TGTGCCAGCAGCCCGAAGCGGGACTTAGATTCACCCCTCCACTTT | CASSPKRDLDSPLHF
14 | . | TRBJ2-7 | . | TRBV6-6 | TGTGCCAGCAGTTTAAGGACGGGGTCCTACGAGCAATACTTC | CASSLRTGSYEQYF
15 | TRBD1 | TRBJ2-7 | . | TRBV2 | TGTGCCAGCAGTTATTTCCGGGACAGGGCAGCCGAGCAGTACTTC | CASSYFRDRAAEQYF
18 | TRBD1 | TRBJ2-2 | . | TRBV28 | TGTGCCAGCAGTTTTGGTACGGGACAGGGTCGGGTCACCGGGGAGCTGTTTTTT | CASSFGTGQGRVTGELFF
13 | . | TRBJ1-1 | . | TRBV9 | TGTGCCAGCACCCACGGAAGGGAGGGTGAAGCTTTCTTT | CASTHGREGEAFF
14 | . | TRBJ1-1 | few | TRBV9 | TGTGCCAGCAGCGTAGCGGGGGGGGACACTGAAGCTTTCTTT | CASSVAGGDTEAFF
16 | . | TRBJ1-1 | few | TRBV5-4 | TGTGCCAGCAGCTTGGGGATAACAGGAACCCACACTGAAGCTTTCTTT | CASSLGITGTHTEAFF
15 | . | TRBJ1-5 | . | TRBV19 | TGTGCCAGTAGTCCTCAGGGCTTAGGTAATCAGCCCCAGCATTTT | CASSPQGLGNQPQHF
16 | . | TRBJ2-3 | . | TRBV13 | TGTGCCAGCAGCCCGACCGGGACAACCTTCACAGATACGCAGTATTTT | CASSPTGTTFTDTQYF
15 | . | TRBJ2-3 | . | TRBV2 | TGTGCCAGCAGTGTTAGGCTGGGGCTTGATGGTACGCAGTATTTT | CASSVRLGLDGTQYF
11 | . | TRBJ2-2 | . | TRBV7-9 | TGTGCCAGCCTAGATTTTGGGGAGCTGTTTTTT | CASLDFGELFF
15 | . | TRBJ2-7 | . | TRBV7-3 | TGTGCCAGCAGCTTAATATCAGGACAGCTTCACGAGCAGTACTTC | CASSLISGQLHEQYF
18 | . | TRBJ1-1 | . | TRBV28 | TGTGCCAGCAGCCCTTATACACTCAGGGTCTTGTCGTCCACTGAAGCTTTCTTT | CASSPYTLRVLSSTEAFF
15 | . | TRBJ1-6 | . | TRBV6-1 | TGTGCCAGCAGTGAAGGCGGGGGGTCTAATTCACCCCTCCACTTT | CASSEGGGSNSPLHF
21 | . | TRBJ2-4 | . | TRBV4-1 | TGCGCCAGCAGCCAAGATCTAGAGGAGCAGGGATCCAAACTAGCCAAAAACATTCAGTACTTC | CASSQDLEEQGSKLAKNIQYF
19 | TRBD2 | TRBJ2-1 | few | TRBV10-3 | TGTGCCATCAGTGAGGGGACTAGCGGGGGGAAACACTCCTACAATGAGCAGTTCTTC | CAISEGTSGGKHSYNEQFF
13 | . | TRBJ2-7 | . | TRBV5-4 | TGTGCCAGCAGCTTGAGCGAATCCTACGAGCAGTACTTC | CASSLSESYEQYF
15 | . | TRBJ2-7 | . | TRBV6-5 | TGTGCCAGCGGCTATTCTTGGGGCAGATCCTACGAGCAGTACTTC | CASGYSWGRSYEQYF
14 | TRBD1 | TRBJ1-1 | . | TRBV9 | TGTGCCAGCAGCGGCGGGACAGGGAACACTGAAGCTTTCTTT | CASSGGTGNTEAFF
13 | . | TRBJ2-2 | . | TRBV5-1 | TGCGCCAGCTGGGCCGCGACGACCGGGGAGCTGTTTTTT | CASWAATTGELFF
20 | . | TRBJ1-3 | once | TRBV4-3 | TGCGCCAGCAGCCCTGAAGGTTCTTTTGGTCGGGGGATCCCTGGAAACACCATATATTTT | CASSPEGSFGRGIPGNTIYF
17 | TRBD2 | TRBJ2-5 | . | TRBV27 | TGTGCCAGCAGTCCCCAGCGGGCGGGGGGGCCAGGGGAGACCCAGTACTTC | CASSPQRAGGPGETQYF
15 | . | TRBJ1-4 | few | TRBV4-1 | TGCGCCAGCAGCGTAAAGGGGGGGCTTGGAGAAAAACTGTTTTTT | CASSVKGGLGEKLFF
15 | . | TRBJ2-7 | few | TRBV9 | TGTGCCAGCAGCGTAGAGAGCGGCAGCTCCTACGAGCAGTACTTC | CASSVESGSSYEQYF
12 | . | TRBJ2-7 | . | TRBV5-1 | TGCGCCAGCAGCTTGGGACAGTCTGAGCAGTACTTC | CASSLGQSEQYF
15 | . | TRBJ1-5 | . | TRBV6-1 | TGTGCCAGCAGTGAAACGGGAAATAGCGATCAGCCCCAGCATTTT | CASSETGNSDQPQHF
17 | TRBD2 | TRBJ2-7 | . | TRBV28 | TGTGCCAGCAGTTACCCCAGAGGTACTAGCGGCTACTACGAGCAGTACTTC | CASSYPRGTSGYYEQYF
14 | . | TRBJ2-7 | . | TRBV4-1 | TGCGCCAGCAGCCAAGATGGGCCTCGTTACGAGCAGTACTTC | CASSQDGPRYEQYF
15 | . | TRBJ2-3 | . | TRBV7-2 | TGTGCCAGCAGCTGGGCGGGTACTAGCACAGATACGCAGTATTTT | CASSWAGTSTDTQYF